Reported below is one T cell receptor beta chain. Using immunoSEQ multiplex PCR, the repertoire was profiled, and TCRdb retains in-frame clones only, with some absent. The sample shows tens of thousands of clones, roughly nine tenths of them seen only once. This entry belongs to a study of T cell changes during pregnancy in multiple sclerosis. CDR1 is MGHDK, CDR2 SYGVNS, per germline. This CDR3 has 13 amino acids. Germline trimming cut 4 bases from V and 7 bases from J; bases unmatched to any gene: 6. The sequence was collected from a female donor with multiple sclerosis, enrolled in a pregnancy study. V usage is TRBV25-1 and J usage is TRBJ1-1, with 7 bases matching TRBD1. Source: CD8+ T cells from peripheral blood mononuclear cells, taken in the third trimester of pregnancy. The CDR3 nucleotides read TGTGCCAGCAGTGCCCCGGGACAGCGTGAAGCTTTCTTT. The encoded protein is CASSAPGQREAFF.